This is a list of T cell receptor beta chains from one sample in a study of shared clonotypes between healthy human individuals. Repertoires were generated with immunoSEQ multiplex PCR, while TCRdb's copy carries only in-frame clones and drops some. Among 2,500,000 or so clones listed, 85% to 95% were seen once. The specimen sequenced was naive CD4+ T cells from PBMCs. Receptor source: a man between 18 and 29 years old in good health. Some clones in this sample may be carry-over from other donors' samples. The CDR3 runs from the conserved cysteine through the conserved F or W. Each record gives: CDR3 protein, CDR3 DNA, J gene, V gene, clone size, D gene. A D gene is named only where the DNA matches it firmly. Only part of the rows carry a size: once, few, many, or a class if the clone is expanded.

CDR3 protein: CASNPIGTQYF
CDR3 DNA: TGTGCCAGCAACCCAATCGGGACGCAGTATTTT
J gene: TRBJ2-3
V gene: TRBV2
clone size: NA
D gene: NA

CDR3 protein: CASSINLAGGLKYEQYF
CDR3 DNA: TGTGCCAGCAGTATAAATCTAGCGGGAGGTTTGAAATACGAGCAGTACTTC
J gene: TRBJ2-7
V gene: TRBV28
clone size: NA
D gene: TRBD2

CDR3 protein: CSVDRGYHGYTF
CDR3 DNA: TGCAGCGTTGACCGGGGGTATCATGGCTACACCTTC
J gene: TRBJ1-2
V gene: TRBV29-1
clone size: NA
D gene: NA

CDR3 protein: CASSPLGEGGQPQHF
CDR3 DNA: TGTGCCAGCAGTCCACTGGGGGAAGGTGGACAGCCCCAGCATTTT
J gene: TRBJ1-5
V gene: TRBV27
clone size: NA
D gene: NA

CDR3 protein: CASSLAGTSTDTQYF
CDR3 DNA: TGCGCCAGCAGCTTGGCCGGGACTAGCACAGATACGCAGTATTTT
J gene: TRBJ2-3
V gene: TRBV5-1
clone size: NA
D gene: NA

CDR3 protein: CASSAQGYVQETQYF
CDR3 DNA: TGTGCCAGCAGCGCCCAGGGGTACGTCCAAGAGACCCAGTACTTC
J gene: TRBJ2-5
V gene: TRBV9
clone size: NA
D gene: NA

CDR3 protein: CSARQGAVGGYTF
CDR3 DNA: TGCAGCGCCCGACAGGGGGCAGTTGGGGGCTACACCTTC
J gene: TRBJ1-2
V gene: TRBV29-1
clone size: NA
D gene: TRBD1

CDR3 protein: CASLLRGLGDTGELFF
CDR3 DNA: TGTGCCAGCCTACTTCGGGGACTCGGAGACACCGGGGAGCTGTTTTTT
J gene: TRBJ2-2
V gene: TRBV27
clone size: once
D gene: NA

CDR3 protein: CASSVSGTGGNTEAFF
CDR3 DNA: TGTGCCAGCAGCGTCTCCGGGACAGGGGGCAACACTGAAGCTTTCTTT
J gene: TRBJ1-1
V gene: TRBV7-9
clone size: NA
D gene: TRBD1

CDR3 protein: CASSPPGVGGANVLTF
CDR3 DNA: TGTGCCAGCTCACCACCTGGCGTAGGTGGGGCCAACGTCCTGACTTTC
J gene: TRBJ2-6
V gene: TRBV18
clone size: NA
D gene: NA

CDR3 protein: CASSYSGGFTEAFF
CDR3 DNA: TGTGCCAGCAGTTACTCCGGCGGTTTCACTGAAGCTTTCTTT
J gene: TRBJ1-1
V gene: TRBV6-6
clone size: NA
D gene: NA

CDR3 protein: CASSIRDMNSNQPQHF
CDR3 DNA: TGTGCCAGTAGTATAAGGGACATGAATAGCAATCAGCCCCAGCATTTT
J gene: TRBJ1-5
V gene: TRBV19
clone size: NA
D gene: NA

CDR3 protein: CASSKPGQGVYEQYF
CDR3 DNA: TGTGCCAGCAGTAAACCGGGACAGGGGGTCTACGAGCAGTACTTC
J gene: TRBJ2-7
V gene: TRBV27
clone size: NA
D gene: TRBD1

CDR3 protein: CASKRASGRYEQYF
CDR3 DNA: TGTGCCAGCAAGAGGGCTAGCGGGAGATACGAGCAGTACTTC
J gene: TRBJ2-7
V gene: TRBV5-8
clone size: NA
D gene: TRBD2

CDR3 protein: CAISALLKRQHTGELFF
CDR3 DNA: TGTGCCATCAGTGCGCTCCTGAAGCGGCAGCACACCGGGGAGCTGTTTTTT
J gene: TRBJ2-2
V gene: TRBV10-3
clone size: NA
D gene: NA

CDR3 protein: CASSVAQGNEQFF
CDR3 DNA: TGTGCCAGCAGCGTAGCACAGGGGAATGAGCAGTTCTTC
J gene: TRBJ2-1
V gene: TRBV9
clone size: NA
D gene: TRBD1

CDR3 protein: CASSLGLGTRLSYGYTF
CDR3 DNA: TGTGCCAGCAGTTTAGGTTTAGGGACTAGGTTGAGCTATGGCTACACCTTC
J gene: TRBJ1-2
V gene: TRBV28
clone size: NA
D gene: NA

CDR3 protein: CASSFIPFQEQYF
CDR3 DNA: TGCGCCAGCAGCTTCATACCTTTTCAGGAGCAGTACTTC
J gene: TRBJ2-7
V gene: TRBV5-1
clone size: once
D gene: NA

CDR3 protein: CASSLEGIPGNTIYF
CDR3 DNA: TGCGCCAGCAGCTTGGAGGGAATACCTGGAAACACCATATATTTT
J gene: TRBJ1-3
V gene: TRBV5-1
clone size: NA
D gene: NA

CDR3 protein: CASSFRGGNTEAFF
CDR3 DNA: TGTGCCAGCAGCTTCCGGGGAGGGAACACTGAAGCTTTCTTT
J gene: TRBJ1-1
V gene: TRBV7-3
clone size: NA
D gene: NA

CDR3 protein: CASSPRPGGKHNEQFF
CDR3 DNA: TGTGCCAGCAGCCCCCGTCCAGGGGGGAAACACAATGAGCAGTTCTTC
J gene: TRBJ2-1
V gene: TRBV7-9
clone size: NA
D gene: NA

CDR3 protein: CASSLTGSLGETQYF
CDR3 DNA: TGTGCCAGCAGCTTGACCGGGTCCCTTGGAGAGACCCAGTACTTC
J gene: TRBJ2-5
V gene: TRBV7-6
clone size: NA
D gene: NA

CDR3 protein: CASSESGNANVLTF
CDR3 DNA: TGCGCCAGCAGTGAGTCGGGGAACGCCAACGTCCTGACTTTC
J gene: TRBJ2-6
V gene: TRBV10-1
clone size: NA
D gene: NA

CDR3 protein: CASHDQYGEEKLFF
CDR3 DNA: TGTGCCAGCCATGACCAGTACGGGGAGGAAAAACTGTTTTTT
J gene: TRBJ1-4
V gene: TRBV18
clone size: once
D gene: NA

CDR3 protein: CASSFVRRGDTGELFF
CDR3 DNA: TGTGCCAGCAGCTTCGTACGACGGGGAGACACCGGGGAGCTGTTTTTT
J gene: TRBJ2-2
V gene: TRBV5-4
clone size: NA
D gene: NA

CDR3 protein: CASSYSLDLNTEAFF
CDR3 DNA: TGTGCCAGCAGTTACTCTCTAGACCTGAACACTGAAGCTTTCTTT
J gene: TRBJ1-1
V gene: TRBV6-5
clone size: NA
D gene: NA

CDR3 protein: CASSFTGQGRAEQYF
CDR3 DNA: TGTGCCAGCAGCTTCACGGGACAAGGACGGGCCGAGCAGTACTTC
J gene: TRBJ2-7
V gene: TRBV5-6
clone size: NA
D gene: NA

CDR3 protein: CASSRAGGPVDEQFF
CDR3 DNA: TGCGCCAGCAGCCGAGCGGGAGGGCCGGTGGATGAGCAGTTCTTC
J gene: TRBJ2-1
V gene: TRBV5-1
clone size: NA
D gene: TRBD2

CDR3 protein: CASSLAQAPNEKLFF
CDR3 DNA: TGCGCCAGCAGCTTGGCGCAGGCCCCTAATGAAAAACTGTTTTTT
J gene: TRBJ1-4
V gene: TRBV5-1
clone size: NA
D gene: NA

CDR3 protein: CASSQAVGRPNYGYTF
CDR3 DNA: TGCGCCAGCAGCCAAGCCGTAGGACGTCCTAACTATGGCTACACCTTC
J gene: TRBJ1-2
V gene: TRBV4-3
clone size: NA
D gene: NA

CDR3 protein: CASRPRLASSYNEQFF
CDR3 DNA: TGTGCCAGCAGACCCCGACTAGCCTCCTCCTACAATGAGCAGTTCTTC
J gene: TRBJ2-1
V gene: TRBV2
clone size: NA
D gene: TRBD2

CDR3 protein: CATSRVYGSAGNTIYF
CDR3 DNA: TGTGCCACCAGCAGAGTATACGGGTCGGCTGGAAACACCATATATTTT
J gene: TRBJ1-3
V gene: TRBV15
clone size: NA
D gene: NA

CDR3 protein: CASSAGRGTSGPWTDTQYF
CDR3 DNA: TGTGCCAGCAGCGCAGGGAGGGGGACTAGCGGGCCTTGGACAGATACGCAGTATTTT
J gene: TRBJ2-3
V gene: TRBV5-6
clone size: NA
D gene: TRBD2

CDR3 protein: CASSGRSGANVLTF
CDR3 DNA: TGTGCCAGCAGTGGCCGCTCTGGGGCCAACGTCCTGACTTTC
J gene: TRBJ2-6
V gene: TRBV2
clone size: NA
D gene: NA

CDR3 protein: CASSQVGLGDTQYF
CDR3 DNA: TGCGCCAGCAGCCAAGTGGGCCTTGGGGATACGCAGTATTTT
J gene: TRBJ2-3
V gene: TRBV4-1
clone size: NA
D gene: NA

CDR3 protein: CASRPRGANTGELFF
CDR3 DNA: TGTGCCAGCAGACCCCGGGGGGCTAACACCGGGGAGCTGTTTTTT
J gene: TRBJ2-2
V gene: TRBV25-1
clone size: NA
D gene: NA

CDR3 protein: CASSQAPARGSGNTIYF
CDR3 DNA: TGTGCCAGCTCCCAAGCCCCCGCACGGGGCTCTGGAAACACCATATATTTT
J gene: TRBJ1-3
V gene: TRBV5-4
clone size: NA
D gene: NA

CDR3 protein: CAISENDPRDTGELFF
CDR3 DNA: TGTGCCATCAGCGAAAATGACCCTAGAGACACCGGGGAGCTGTTTTTT
J gene: TRBJ2-2
V gene: TRBV10-3
clone size: NA
D gene: NA

CDR3 protein: CASRTGTSEETQYF
CDR3 DNA: TGCGCCAGCAGAACCGGGACTAGCGAAGAGACCCAGTACTTC
J gene: TRBJ2-5
V gene: TRBV5-1
clone size: NA
D gene: TRBD2

CDR3 protein: CASSLVAGVSKNIQYF
CDR3 DNA: TGCGCCAGCAGCTTGGTCGCGGGAGTGTCCAAAAACATTCAGTACTTC
J gene: TRBJ2-4
V gene: TRBV5-1
clone size: NA
D gene: TRBD2

CDR3 protein: CASSVGRGLNEQFF
CDR3 DNA: TGTGCCAGCAGCGTAGGCAGGGGGCTGAATGAGCAGTTCTTC
J gene: TRBJ2-1
V gene: TRBV9
clone size: NA
D gene: TRBD1

CDR3 protein: CASSLGVGGSTDTQYF
CDR3 DNA: TGCGCCAGCAGCTTGGGGGTCGGGGGAAGCACAGATACGCAGTATTTT
J gene: TRBJ2-3
V gene: TRBV5-1
clone size: NA
D gene: NA

CDR3 protein: CASSPPARHRVTEQFF
CDR3 DNA: TGTGCCAGCAGTCCACCCGCTCGTCACAGGGTGACTGAGCAGTTCTTC
J gene: TRBJ2-1
V gene: TRBV27
clone size: NA
D gene: NA

CDR3 protein: CASSLEPGTGTGNTIYF
CDR3 DNA: TGCGCCAGCAGCTTGGAACCAGGGACAGGGACTGGAAACACCATATATTTT
J gene: TRBJ1-3
V gene: TRBV5-1
clone size: NA
D gene: TRBD1

CDR3 protein: CASSITGSTYEQYF
CDR3 DNA: TGTGCCAGCAGCATCACCGGGAGTACGTACGAGCAGTACTTC
J gene: TRBJ2-7
V gene: TRBV7-9
clone size: once
D gene: NA

CDR3 protein: CASSRPNNRVMNYEQYF
CDR3 DNA: TGTGCCAGCAGCCGCCCCAACAACAGGGTTATGAACTACGAGCAGTACTTC
J gene: TRBJ2-7
V gene: TRBV7-2
clone size: NA
D gene: NA

CDR3 protein: CASSGSYEQYF
CDR3 DNA: TGTGCCAGTAGTGGATCCTACGAGCAGTACTTC
J gene: TRBJ2-7
V gene: TRBV19
clone size: NA
D gene: NA

CDR3 protein: CASSPQGNQETQYF
CDR3 DNA: TGTGCCAGCAGCCCACAGGGGAACCAAGAGACCCAGTACTTC
J gene: TRBJ2-5
V gene: TRBV5-4
clone size: NA
D gene: TRBD1